These T cell receptor beta chains were read from a single sample in a study of shared clonotypes between healthy human individuals. The repertoire was sequenced with immunoSEQ multiplex PCR; TCRdb's copy has only in-frame clones and lacks some. The sample has some 2.1 million clones; about 95% are singletons. The sequenced sample consisted of naive CD8+ T cells sorted from blood. The origin of the receptors is a young man in good health. Both conserved end residues are part of each CDR3. D genes are given only for firm matches. A row's size may be missing; if present it is once, few, many or a size class.

clone_size j_call d_call v_call cdr3_nt cdr3_aa
- TRBJ2-1 - TRBV7-9 TGTGCCAGCAGCTTCCACGATGAGCAGTTCTTC CASSFHDEQFF
- TRBJ2-1 TRBD2 TRBV5-6 TGTGCCAGCAGCAAGGGACTAGCGGGAGTGAATGAGCAGTTCTTC CASSKGLAGVNEQFF
- TRBJ1-1 - TRBV19 TGTGCCAGTACTAACTGGGGGAACACTGAAGCTTTCTTT CASTNWGNTEAFF
- TRBJ2-3 - TRBV7-9 TGTGCCAGCAGCTACGGTGCCACAGATACGCAGTATTTT CASSYGATDTQYF
few TRBJ1-4 - TRBV13 TGTGCCAGCAGCTTAGATGAAAAACTGTTTTTT CASSLDEKLFF
- TRBJ2-3 - TRBV6-1 TGTGCCAGCACCGCCCGAGCGAGCACAGATACGCAGTATTTT CASTARASTDTQYF
- TRBJ1-2 - TRBV6-1 TGTGCCAGCAGTGAAGGGACAGTGTTTAGCTACACCTTC CASSEGTVFSYTF
- TRBJ2-1 - TRBV28 TGTGCCAGCAGTTTAGACAGGAACTACAATGAGCAGTTCTTC CASSLDRNYNEQFF
once TRBJ1-1 - TRBV4-1 TGCGCCAGCAGCCAAACCGGGACACCTGAAGCTTTCTTT CASSQTGTPEAFF
- TRBJ1-3 - TRBV4-1 TGCGCCAGCAGCGCAGACAGAGGGTCCGGAAACACCATATATTTT CASSADRGSGNTIYF
- TRBJ2-5 - TRBV7-9 TGTGCCAGCAGCCATCGACAGGAGCCAATGGAGACCCAGTACTTC CASSHRQEPMETQYF